This T cell receptor (beta chain) was sequenced for a study of CD8+CD57+ T cells in acquired aplastic anemia. For the study at large: Average DNA yield from sorted CD4+ and CD8+ cells was approximately 3 ug.

The CDR3 consists of 17 residues. With 5 bases removed from V and 0 bases from J, the gap between germline ends came to 18 bases. Germline V gene lookup returns CDR1 MNHNS and CDR2 SASEGT. Genomic DNA served as template for TCR beta VDJ and CDR3 profiling. TCRdb used MiXCR to reprocess the reads, holding one entry per CDR3 protein. The data hold 200,000 to 300,000 distinct CDR3 sequences, with 45% to 50% observed a single time. Sequenced patients had shown CD8+CD57+ cell expansion by flow cytometry. The sequence came from a human donor with aplastic anemia. The specimen was sorted CD4+, CD8+, or CD8+CD57+ T cells (not recorded which) from PBMCs. The chain links TRBV6-1 to TRBJ2-3, with a possible D match to TRBD2 (6 bases). The CDR3 DNA sequence: TGTGCCAGCAGTTACATGGGGGACTTCACTAGCACAGATACGCAGTATTTT. The encoded protein is CASSYMGDFTSTDTQYF.